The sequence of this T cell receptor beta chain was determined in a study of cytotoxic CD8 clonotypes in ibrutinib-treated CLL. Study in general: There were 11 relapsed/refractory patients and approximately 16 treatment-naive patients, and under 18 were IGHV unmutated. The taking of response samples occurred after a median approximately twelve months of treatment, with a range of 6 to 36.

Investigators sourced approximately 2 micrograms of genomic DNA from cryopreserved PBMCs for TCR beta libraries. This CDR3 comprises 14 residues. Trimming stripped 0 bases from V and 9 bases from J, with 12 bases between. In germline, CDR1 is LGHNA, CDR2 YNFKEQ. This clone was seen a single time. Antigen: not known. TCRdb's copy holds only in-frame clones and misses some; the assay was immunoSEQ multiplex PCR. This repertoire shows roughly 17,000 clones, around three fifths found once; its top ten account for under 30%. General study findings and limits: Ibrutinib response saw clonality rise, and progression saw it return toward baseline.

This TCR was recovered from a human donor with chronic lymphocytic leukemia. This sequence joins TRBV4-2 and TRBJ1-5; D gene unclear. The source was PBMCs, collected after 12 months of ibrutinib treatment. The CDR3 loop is CASSQEFGQSPQHF. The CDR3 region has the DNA TGTGCCAGCAGCCAAGAATTCGGCCAATCGCCCCAGCATTTT.